This entry concerns a single T cell receptor (beta chain). The assay was immunoSEQ multiplex PCR, and TCRdb's table has in-frame clones only and misses some. The table includes tens of thousands of clones, around 97% detected once. The entry originates in a study of technical replicates of blood from a handful of donors. The sample was T cells isolated from PBMCs. The receptor was isolated from a human donor in good health.

CDR3 sequence: CASSQGGVYQPQHF. In DNA, the CDR3 is TGCGCCAGCAGCCAAGGCGGGGTATATCAGCCCCAGCATTTT. The gene calls are TRBV4-1 and TRBJ1-5; D remains unclear. CDR1 MGHRA and CDR2 YSYEKL come from the germline V gene. This CDR3 has 14 amino acids. V was clipped by 1 base and J by 5 bases, with 9 bases between them.